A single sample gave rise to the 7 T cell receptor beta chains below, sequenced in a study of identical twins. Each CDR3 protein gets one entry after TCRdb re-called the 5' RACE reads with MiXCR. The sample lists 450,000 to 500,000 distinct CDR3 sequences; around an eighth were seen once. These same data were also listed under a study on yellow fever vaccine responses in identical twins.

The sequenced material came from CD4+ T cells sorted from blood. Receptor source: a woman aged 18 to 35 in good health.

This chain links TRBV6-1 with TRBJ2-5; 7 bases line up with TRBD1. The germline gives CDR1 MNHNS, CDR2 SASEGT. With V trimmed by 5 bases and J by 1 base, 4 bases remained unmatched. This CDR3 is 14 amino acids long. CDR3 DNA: TGTGCCAGCAGTCCCTGGGACAGCCAAGAGACCCAGTACTTC. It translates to CASSPWDSQETQYF.

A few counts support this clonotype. The CDR3 region is CASSQEGMSGRGDTQYF. DNA of the CDR3: TGCGCCAGCAGCCAAGAAGGGATGAGCGGGAGAGGGGATACGCAGTATTTT. The genes are TRBV4-3 and TRBJ2-3; the match to TRBD2 covers 8 bases. After removal of 0 bases from V and 6 bases from J, the junction contained 11 bases not matched to a gene. The length of the CDR3 is 17 residues. Germline V lookup: CDR1 LGHNA, CDR2 YSLEER.

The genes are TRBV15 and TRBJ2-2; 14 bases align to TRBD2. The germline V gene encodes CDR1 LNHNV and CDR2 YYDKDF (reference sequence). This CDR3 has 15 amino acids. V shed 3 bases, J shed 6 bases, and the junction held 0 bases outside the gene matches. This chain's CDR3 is CATSRGLAGAGELFF. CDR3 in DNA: TGTGCCACCAGCAGGGGACTAGCGGGAGCCGGGGAGCTGTTTTTT.

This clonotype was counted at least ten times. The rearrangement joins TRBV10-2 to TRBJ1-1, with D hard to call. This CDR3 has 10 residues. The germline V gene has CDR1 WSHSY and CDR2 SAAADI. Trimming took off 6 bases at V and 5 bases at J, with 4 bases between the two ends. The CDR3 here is CASRETEAFF. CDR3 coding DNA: TGCGCCAGCAGGGAAACTGAAGCTTTCTTT.

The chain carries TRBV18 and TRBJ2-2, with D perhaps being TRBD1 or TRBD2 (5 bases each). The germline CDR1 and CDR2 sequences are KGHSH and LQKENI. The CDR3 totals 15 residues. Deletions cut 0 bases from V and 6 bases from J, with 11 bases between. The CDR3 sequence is CASSPPFGAAGELFF. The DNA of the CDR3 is TGTGCCAGCTCACCACCGTTCGGGGCGGCCGGGGAGCTGTTTTTT.

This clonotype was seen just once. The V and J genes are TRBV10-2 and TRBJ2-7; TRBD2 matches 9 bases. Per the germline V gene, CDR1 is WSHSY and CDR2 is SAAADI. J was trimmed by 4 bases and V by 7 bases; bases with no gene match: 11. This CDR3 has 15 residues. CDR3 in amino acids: CASNDRLAGAYEQYF. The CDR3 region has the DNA TGCGCCAGCAATGACAGGTTAGCGGGGGCTTACGAGCAGTACTTC.

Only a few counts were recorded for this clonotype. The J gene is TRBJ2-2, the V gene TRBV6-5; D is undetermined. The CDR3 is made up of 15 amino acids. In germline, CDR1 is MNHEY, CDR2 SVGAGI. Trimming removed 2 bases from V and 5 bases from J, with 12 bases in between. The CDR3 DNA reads TGTGCCAGCAGTTACGCTGGGTCCGGAACCGGGGAGCTGTTTTTT. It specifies CASSYAGSGTGELFF.